This T cell receptor beta chain originates from a study of blood T cell repertoires in COVID-19. In the study overall: The United States, Italy and Spain supplied acute and convalescent COVID-19 samples. Sources were T cells, B-cell-depleted T cells, or PBMCs; the material itself was cDNA or gDNA.

The V gene lost 2 bases and the J gene lost 8 bases, with 15 bases spanning the gap. CDR1 is KGHSH, CDR2 LQKENI, per germline. This CDR3 comprises 15 residues. A single count supports this clone. Authors' analysis steps: Counts of nucleated cells, estimated from reference gene primer amplification, were obtained. Clones were read by immunoSEQ multiplex PCR, and TCRdb kept only the in-frame ones, dropping some. The D gene and trimming were derived from the DNA, and the V and J assignments and clone size from that table. This repertoire shows hundreds of thousands of clones, 75% to 90% found once; its top ten account for 1.4%.

The sample consisted of peripheral blood. The TCR comes from a woman aged 25-40 years with active or convalescent COVID-19. The chain has TRBV18 and TRBJ2-2, with D tentatively TRBD2 (6 bases). CDR3 loop: CASSPNGGNGGELFF. The CDR3 region has the DNA TGTGCCAGCTCACCAAATGGCGGGAACGGTGGGGAGCTGTTTTTT.